These T cell receptor beta chains were read from a single sample in a study of human T cells and chemical hapten exposure. From the RACE reads, TCRdb called clonotypes with MiXCR, one entry per CDR3 protein. Of tens of thousands of distinct CDR3 sequences in the sample, under 15% were seen once. The sequencing here drew on whole blood, taken in connection with sensitization to the hapten diphenylcyclopropenone (DPC). These receptors all come from a man aged 25-45 years with alopecia areata. Some clones in this sample may be carry-over from other donors' samples. The CDR3 runs from the conserved cysteine through the conserved F or W. The order of the fields is CDR3 DNA, CDR3 protein, V gene, D gene, clone size, J gene. D genes are given only for firm matches. Not all rows give a size; the values are once, few, many and, for expanded clones, a class.

DNA: TGTGCCAGCAGCGTAGGGTCCCCAGATACGCAGTATTTT; CDR3: CASSVGSPDTQYF; V: TRBV9; D: NA; size: NA; J: TRBJ2-3
DNA: TGTGCCAGCAGCGTAGAGGGGGGATCGAACACCGGGGAGCTGTTTTTT; CDR3: CASSVEGGSNTGELFF; V: TRBV9; D: NA; size: many; J: TRBJ2-2
DNA: TGTGCCATCAGTGAGGGTGGGGACAGGGTGCTGCATTTT; CDR3: CAISEGGDRVLHF; V: TRBV10-3; D: TRBD1; size: few; J: TRBJ1-5
DNA: TGTGCCAGCAGCCAGGGGGAGTACTATGGCTACACCTTC; CDR3: CASSQGEYYGYTF; V: TRBV5-5; D: TRBD1; size: many; J: TRBJ1-2
DNA: TGTGCTAGCAGCCCAAGCGGGGGCTTAGGGAATGAGCAGTTCTTC; CDR3: CASSPSGGLGNEQFF; V: TRBV7-7; D: TRBD2; size: many; J: TRBJ2-1
DNA: TGCGCCAGCAGCCCCTCTAGGCTAGCGGGGCTATACAATGAGCAGTTCTTC; CDR3: CASSPSRLAGLYNEQFF; V: TRBV4-1; D: TRBD2; size: many; J: TRBJ2-1
DNA: TGTCCCGGCCCGACAGGGGGCAGAGGATCACCCCTCCACTTT; CDR3: CPGPTGGRGSPLHF; V: TRBV29-1; D: TRBD1; size: many; J: TRBJ1-6
DNA: TGTGCCAGCAGCTTGAGAGCGGGGGCACACAATGAGCAGTTCTTC; CDR3: CASSLRAGAHNEQFF; V: TRBV5-4; D: TRBD2; size: NA; J: TRBJ2-1
DNA: TGTGCCAGCAGCGTAGCCACCCCCGGCGGAGAGCAGTTCTTC; CDR3: CASSVATPGGEQFF; V: TRBV9; D: NA; size: NA; J: TRBJ2-1
DNA: TGTGCCAGCAGTTTAGGGACACCCGCGGGGAACACTGAAGCTTTCTTT; CDR3: CASSLGTPAGNTEAFF; V: TRBV12-3/TRBV12-4; D: NA; size: few; J: TRBJ1-1